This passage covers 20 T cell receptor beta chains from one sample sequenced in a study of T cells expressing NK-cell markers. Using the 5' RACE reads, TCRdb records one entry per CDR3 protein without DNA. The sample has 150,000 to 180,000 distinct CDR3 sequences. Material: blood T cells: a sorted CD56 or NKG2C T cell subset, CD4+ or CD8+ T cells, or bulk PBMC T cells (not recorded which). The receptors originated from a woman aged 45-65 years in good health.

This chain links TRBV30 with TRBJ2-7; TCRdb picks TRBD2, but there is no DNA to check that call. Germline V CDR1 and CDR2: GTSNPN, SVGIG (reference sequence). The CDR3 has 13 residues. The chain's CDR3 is CAWAIGEGYEQYF.

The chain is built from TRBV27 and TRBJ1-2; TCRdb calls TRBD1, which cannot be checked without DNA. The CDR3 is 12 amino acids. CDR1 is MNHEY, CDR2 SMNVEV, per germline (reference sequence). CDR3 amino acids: CASKGQRYGYTF.

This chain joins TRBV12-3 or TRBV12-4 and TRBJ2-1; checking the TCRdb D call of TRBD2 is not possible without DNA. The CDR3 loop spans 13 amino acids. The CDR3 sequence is CALRTSGNNEQFF.

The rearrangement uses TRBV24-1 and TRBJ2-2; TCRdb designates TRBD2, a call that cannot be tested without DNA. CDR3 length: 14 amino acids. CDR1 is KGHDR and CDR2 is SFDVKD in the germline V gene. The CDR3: CATSGLAPTGELFF.

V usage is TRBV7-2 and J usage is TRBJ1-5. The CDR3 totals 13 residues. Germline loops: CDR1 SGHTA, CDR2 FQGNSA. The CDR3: CASSSWGNQPQHF.

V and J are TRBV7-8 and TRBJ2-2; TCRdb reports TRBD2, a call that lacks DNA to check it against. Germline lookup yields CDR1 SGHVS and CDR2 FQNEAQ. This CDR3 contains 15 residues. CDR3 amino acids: CASSSGLAKTGELFF.

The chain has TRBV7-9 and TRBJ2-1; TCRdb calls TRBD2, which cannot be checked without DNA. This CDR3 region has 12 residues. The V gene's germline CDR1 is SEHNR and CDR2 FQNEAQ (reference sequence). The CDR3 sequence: CASTLDKNEQFF.

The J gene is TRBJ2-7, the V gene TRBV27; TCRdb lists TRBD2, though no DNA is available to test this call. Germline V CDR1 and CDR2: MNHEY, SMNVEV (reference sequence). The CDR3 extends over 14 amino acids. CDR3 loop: CASTRAGPPYEQYF.

CDR3 loop: CASSMSVTYEQYF. The V and J genes are TRBV19 and TRBJ2-7. CDR3 length: 13 residues. Germline assignment: CDR1 LNHDA and CDR2 SQIVND (reference sequence).

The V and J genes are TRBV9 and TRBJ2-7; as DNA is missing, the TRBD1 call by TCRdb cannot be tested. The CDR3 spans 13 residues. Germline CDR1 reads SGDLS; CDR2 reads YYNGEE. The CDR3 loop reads CASSAQGSHEQYF.

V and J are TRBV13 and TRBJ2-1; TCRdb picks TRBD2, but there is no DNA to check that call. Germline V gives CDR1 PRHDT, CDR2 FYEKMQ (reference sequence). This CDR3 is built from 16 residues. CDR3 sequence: CASSAGSSGIDDEQFF.

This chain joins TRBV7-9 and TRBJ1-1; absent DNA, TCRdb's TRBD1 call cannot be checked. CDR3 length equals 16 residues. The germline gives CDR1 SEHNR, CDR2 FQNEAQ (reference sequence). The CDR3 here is CASSYDQGGVNTEAFF.

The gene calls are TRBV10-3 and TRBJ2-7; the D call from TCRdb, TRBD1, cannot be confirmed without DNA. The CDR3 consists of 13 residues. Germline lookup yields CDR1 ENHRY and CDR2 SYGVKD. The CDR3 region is CAISAGTDYEQYF.

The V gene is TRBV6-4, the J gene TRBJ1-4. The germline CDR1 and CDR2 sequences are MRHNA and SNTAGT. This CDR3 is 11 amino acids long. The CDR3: CASMEEEKLFF.

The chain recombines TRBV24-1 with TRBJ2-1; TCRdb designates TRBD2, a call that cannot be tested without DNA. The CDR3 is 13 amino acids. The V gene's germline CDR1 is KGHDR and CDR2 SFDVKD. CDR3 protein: CATSDLAWNEQFF.

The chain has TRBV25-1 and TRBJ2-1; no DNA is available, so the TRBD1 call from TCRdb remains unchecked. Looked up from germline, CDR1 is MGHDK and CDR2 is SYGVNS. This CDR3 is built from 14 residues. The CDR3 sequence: CASSTPDRANEQFF.

This CDR3 reads CASSTSDISYNEQFF. V usage is TRBV6-5 and J usage is TRBJ2-1. Germline V lookup: CDR1 MNHEY, CDR2 SVGAGI. This CDR3 is 15 amino acids long.

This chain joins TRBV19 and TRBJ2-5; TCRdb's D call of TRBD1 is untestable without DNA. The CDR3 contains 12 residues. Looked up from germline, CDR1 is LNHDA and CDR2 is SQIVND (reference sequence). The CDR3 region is CASTDRGETQYF.

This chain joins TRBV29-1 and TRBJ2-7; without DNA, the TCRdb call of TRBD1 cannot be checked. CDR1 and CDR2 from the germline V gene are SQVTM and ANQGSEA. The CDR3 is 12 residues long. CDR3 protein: CSAGTGGYEQYF.

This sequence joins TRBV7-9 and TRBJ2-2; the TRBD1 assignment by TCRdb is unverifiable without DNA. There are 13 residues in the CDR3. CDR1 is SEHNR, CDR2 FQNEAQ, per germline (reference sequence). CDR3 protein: CASSLGPGMELFF.